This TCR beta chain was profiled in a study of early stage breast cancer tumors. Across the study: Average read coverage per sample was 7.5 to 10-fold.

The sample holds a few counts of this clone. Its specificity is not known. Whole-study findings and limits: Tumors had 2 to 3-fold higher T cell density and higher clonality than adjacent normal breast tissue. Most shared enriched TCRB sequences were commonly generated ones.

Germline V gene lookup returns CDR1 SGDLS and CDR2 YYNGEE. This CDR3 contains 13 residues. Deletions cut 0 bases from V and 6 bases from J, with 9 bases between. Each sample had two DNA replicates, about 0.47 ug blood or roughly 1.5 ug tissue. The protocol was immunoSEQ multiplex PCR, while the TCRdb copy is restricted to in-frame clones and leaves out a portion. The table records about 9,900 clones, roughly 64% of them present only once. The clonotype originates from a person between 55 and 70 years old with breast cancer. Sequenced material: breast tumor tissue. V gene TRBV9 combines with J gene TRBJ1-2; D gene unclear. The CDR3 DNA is TGTGCCAGCAGCGTAGGGCCAAAGAATGGCTACACCTTC. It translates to CASSVGPKNGYTF.